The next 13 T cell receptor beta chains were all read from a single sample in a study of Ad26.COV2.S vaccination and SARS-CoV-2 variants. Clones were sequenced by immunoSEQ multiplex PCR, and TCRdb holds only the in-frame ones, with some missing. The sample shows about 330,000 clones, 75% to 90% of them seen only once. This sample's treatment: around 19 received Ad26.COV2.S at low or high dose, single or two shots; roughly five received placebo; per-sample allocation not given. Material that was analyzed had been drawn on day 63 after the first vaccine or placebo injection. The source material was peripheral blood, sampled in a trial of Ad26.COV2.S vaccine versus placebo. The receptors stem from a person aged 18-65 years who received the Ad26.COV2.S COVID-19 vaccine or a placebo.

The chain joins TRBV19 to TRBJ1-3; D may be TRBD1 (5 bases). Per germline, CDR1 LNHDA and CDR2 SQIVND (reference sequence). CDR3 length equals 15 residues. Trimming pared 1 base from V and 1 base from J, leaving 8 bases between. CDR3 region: CASSIARDSGNTIYF. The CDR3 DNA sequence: TGTGCCAGTAGTATAGCCAGGGATTCTGGAAACACCATATATTTT.

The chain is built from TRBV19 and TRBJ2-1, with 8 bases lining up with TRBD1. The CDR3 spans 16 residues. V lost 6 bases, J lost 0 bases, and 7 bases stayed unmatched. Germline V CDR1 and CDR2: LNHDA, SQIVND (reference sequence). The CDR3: CASRRDRTSSYNEQFF. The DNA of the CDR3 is TGTGCCAGTAGAAGGGACAGGACAAGCTCCTACAATGAGCAGTTCTTC.

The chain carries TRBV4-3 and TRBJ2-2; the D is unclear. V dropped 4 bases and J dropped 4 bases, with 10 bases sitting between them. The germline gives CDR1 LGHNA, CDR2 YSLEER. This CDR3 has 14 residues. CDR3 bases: TGCGCCAGCAGCCTCCAGAGGATCACCGGGGAGCTGTTTTTT. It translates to CASSLQRITGELFF.

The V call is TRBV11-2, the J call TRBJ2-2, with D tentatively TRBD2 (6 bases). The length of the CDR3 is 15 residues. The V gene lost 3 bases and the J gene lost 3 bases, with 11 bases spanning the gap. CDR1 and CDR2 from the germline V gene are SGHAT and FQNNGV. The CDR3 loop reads CASSFSRGYTGELFF. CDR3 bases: TGTGCCAGCAGCTTCTCTCGGGGGTACACCGGGGAGCTGTTTTTT.

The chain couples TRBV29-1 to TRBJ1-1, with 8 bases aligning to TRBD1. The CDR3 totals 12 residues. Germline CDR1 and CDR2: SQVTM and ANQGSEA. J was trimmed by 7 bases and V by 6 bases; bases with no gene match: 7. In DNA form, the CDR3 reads TGCAGCGTAGAGGGACAGGTAGTTGAAGCTTTCTTT. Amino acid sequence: CSVEGQVVEAFF.

The CDR3: CASSPASNTGELFF. CDR3 bases: TGTGCCAGCAGCCCCGCATCGAACACCGGGGAGCTGTTTTTT. J is TRBJ2-2 and V is TRBV7-6; no definite D call. V was pared by 5 bases and J by 0 bases, with 7 bases between. The CDR3 consists of 14 residues. Germline V lookup: CDR1 SGHVS, CDR2 FNYEAQ.

CDR3 residues: CASSGQRLSGELFF. CDR3 DNA sequence: TGTGCCAGCAGTGGGCAGAGACTATCCGGGGAGCTGTTTTTT. The chain joins TRBV2 to TRBJ2-2; tentative D call: TRBD2 (5 bases). Trimming took 4 bases from V and 6 from J, leaving 12 bases between them. Germline V CDR1 and CDR2: SNHLY, FYNNEI. The CDR3 extends over 14 amino acids.

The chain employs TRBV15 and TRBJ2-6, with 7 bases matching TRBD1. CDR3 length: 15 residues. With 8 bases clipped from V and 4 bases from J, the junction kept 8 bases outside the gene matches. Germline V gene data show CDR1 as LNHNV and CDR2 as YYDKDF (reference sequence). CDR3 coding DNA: TGTGCCACCTATTTTACAGGGGCCGGGGCCAACGTCCTGACTTTC. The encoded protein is CATYFTGAGANVLTF. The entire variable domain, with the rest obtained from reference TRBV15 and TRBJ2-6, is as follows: DAMVIQNPRYQVTQFGKPVTLSCSQTLNHNVMYWYQQKSSQAPKLLFHYYDKDFNNEADTPDNFQSRRPNTSFCFLDIRSPGLGDTAMYLCATYFTGAGANVLTFGAGSRLTVL.

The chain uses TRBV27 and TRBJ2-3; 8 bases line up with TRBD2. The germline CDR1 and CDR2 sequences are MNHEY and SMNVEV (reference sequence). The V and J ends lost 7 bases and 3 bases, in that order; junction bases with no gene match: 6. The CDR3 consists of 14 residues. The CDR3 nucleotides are TGTGCCAGCAAAGCGGGACTAGTAACAGATACGCAGTATTTT. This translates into CASKAGLVTDTQYF.

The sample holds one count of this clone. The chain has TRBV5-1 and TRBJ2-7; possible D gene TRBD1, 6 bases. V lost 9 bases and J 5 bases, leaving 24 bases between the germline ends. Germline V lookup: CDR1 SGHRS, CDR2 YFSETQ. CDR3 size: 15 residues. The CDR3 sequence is CATSPLETGGHEQYF. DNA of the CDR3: TGCGCCACCTCCCCCCTGGAGACAGGCGGCCACGAGCAGTACTTC.

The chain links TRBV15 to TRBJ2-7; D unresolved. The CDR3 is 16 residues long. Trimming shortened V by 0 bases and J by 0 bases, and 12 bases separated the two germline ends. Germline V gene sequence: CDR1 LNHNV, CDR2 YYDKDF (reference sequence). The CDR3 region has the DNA TGTGCCACCAGCAGAGATCTTTTTGGAAGCTCCTACGAGCAGTACGTC. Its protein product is CATSRDLFGSSYEQYV.

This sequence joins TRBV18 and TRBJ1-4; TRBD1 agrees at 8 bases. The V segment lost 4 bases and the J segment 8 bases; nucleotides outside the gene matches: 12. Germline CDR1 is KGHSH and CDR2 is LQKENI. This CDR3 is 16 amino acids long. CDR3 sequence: CASSLDRASSLEKLFF. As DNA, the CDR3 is TGTGCCAGCTCACTGGACAGGGCATCATCGCTGGAAAAACTGTTTTTT.

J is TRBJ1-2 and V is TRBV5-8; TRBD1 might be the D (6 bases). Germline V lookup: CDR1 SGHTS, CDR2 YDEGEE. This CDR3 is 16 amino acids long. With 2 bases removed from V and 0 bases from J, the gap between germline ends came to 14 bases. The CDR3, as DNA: TGTGCCAGCAGCTTTGGAGGGGGGGAGGCTAACTATGGCTACACCTTC. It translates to CASSFGGGEANYGYTF.